The 10 T cell receptor beta chains below come from one sample, sequenced in a study of T cell repertoires in cytomegalovirus infection. No cognate antigen is known for these TCRs. TCRdb reanalysed the reads using MiXCR and keeps one entry per CDR3 protein. Of hundreds of thousands of distinct CDR3 sequences in the sample, 33% were seen once. Source: cultured PBMCs, taken from culture after CMV antigen stimulation. These TCRs come from a human donor in good health (CMV status not recorded). Some clones in this sample may be carry-over from other donors' samples.

Remarks on this clonotype: This sequence may be a read error, since a much larger clone differs from it by one base. V is TRBV7-4 and J is TRBJ2-7, with 11 nucleotides matching TRBD2. The V and J ends lost 3 bases and 3 bases, in that order; junction bases with no gene match: 1. CDR3 length: 14 amino acids. Germline loops: CDR1 SGHVT, CDR2 SQSDAQ. The CDR3 bases are TGTGCCAGCAGCTTCGGGACTAGCGGCTACGAGCAGTACTTC. Translated: CASSFGTSGYEQYF.

V usage is TRBV6-2 or TRBV6-3 and J usage is TRBJ2-1; D may be TRBD2 (6 bases). Germline CDR1 MNHEY, CDR2 SVGEGT. CDR3 size: 15 residues. Trimming removed 2 bases at V and 10 bases at J, with 18 bases between. CDR3 in DNA: TGTGCCAGCAGTTACGGAACGGGGGTAGCCGGGGAGCAGTTCTTC. Translated: CASSYGTGVAGEQFF.

In its sample, this clonotype was seen a few times. The genes are TRBV10-3 and TRBJ2-5; D may be TRBD1 (7 bases). There are 14 residues in the CDR3. Germline assignment: CDR1 ENHRY and CDR2 SYGVKD. Trimming pared 3 bases from V and 4 bases from J, leaving 12 bases between. The CDR3: CAISDTGEAETQYF. The CDR3, as DNA: TGTGCCATCAGTGATACAGGGGAGGCAGAGACCCAGTACTTC.

This clonotype has a handful of counts. V usage is TRBV7-8 and J usage is TRBJ1-1, with 8 bases matching TRBD1. V dropped 5 bases and J dropped 2; count of bases not matched to a gene: 7. The germline V gene has CDR1 SGHVS and CDR2 FQNEAQ. The CDR3 spans 15 residues. Here the CDR3 DNA reads TGTGCCAGCAGCGCCCGACAGGGGATAAACACTGAAGCTTTCTTT. As protein: CASSARQGINTEAFF.

The chain couples TRBV11-2 to TRBJ2-3, with 8 bases matching TRBD2. CDR3 length: 17 residues. V lost 5 bases, J lost 2 bases, and 12 bases stayed unmatched. Germline assignment: CDR1 SGHAT and CDR2 FQNNGV. This CDR3 is CASSPVGSGDLTDTQYF. The CDR3 DNA reads as TGTGCCAGCAGCCCCGTGGGTAGCGGGGACCTCACAGATACGCAGTATTTT.

The chain combines TRBV6-6 with TRBJ1-5; possible D gene TRBD1, 5 bases. Trimming cost V 6 bases and J 0 bases, with 18 bases left between them. Looked up from germline, CDR1 is MNHNY and CDR2 is SVGAGI (reference sequence). This CDR3 spans 17 amino acids. CDR3 sequence (DNA): TGTGCCAGCAGCTCTCCAACCGGGACGGCTAGCAATCAGCCCCAGCATTTT. This gives the protein CASSSPTGTASNQPQHF.

This clonotype has only a few counts. The rearrangement joins TRBV3-1 to TRBJ1-6; no reliable D call. Deletions cut 2 bases from V and 13 bases from J, with 15 bases between. The length of the CDR3 is 14 residues. The V gene's germline CDR1 is LGHDT and CDR2 YNNKEL (reference sequence). The CDR3 region has the DNA TGTGCCAGCAGCCAATTGTACCGTATGACGCCCCTCCACTTT. This codes for CASSQLYRMTPLHF. The complete variable domain, with remaining parts taken from reference TRBV3-1 and TRBJ1-6, reads DTAVSQTPKYLVTQMGNDKSIKCEQNLGHDTMYWYKQDSKKFLKIMFSYNNKELIINETVPNRFSPKSPDKAHLNLHINSLELGDSAVYFCASSQLYRMTPLHFGNGTRLTVT.

The chain links TRBV6-5 to TRBJ2-3, with D possibly matching TRBD2 (5 bases). V was trimmed by 2 bases and J by 3 bases, leaving 15 bases between them. The CDR3 spans 16 residues. Germline CDR1 MNHEY, CDR2 SVGAGI. The CDR3 bases are TGTGCCAGCAGTTACCGGTCCAACTCGGGGACAGATACGCAGTATTTT. It codes for CASSYRSNSGTDTQYF.

The gene calls are TRBV29-1 and TRBJ2-1; 7 bases match TRBD2. Germline-derived CDR1 and CDR2 are SQVTM and ANQGSEA. CDR3 length: 14 residues. V gave up 4 bases and J gave up 8 bases; unmatched junction bases: 11. The CDR3 sequence: CSVARSSGVDEQFF. The CDR3 DNA reads as TGCAGCGTTGCTAGGTCTAGCGGCGTCGATGAGCAGTTCTTC.

This clonotype was seen repeatedly, ten times or more. V gene TRBV7-2 combines with J gene TRBJ2-1; D uncertain. The CDR3 contains 15 residues. Trimming removed 3 bases at V and 0 bases at J, with 9 bases between. The germline gives CDR1 SGHTA, CDR2 FQGNSA. The CDR3 DNA sequence: TGTGCCAGCAGCTTGGGTCCTCCCTCCTACAATGAGCAGTTCTTC. Translation gives CASSLGPPSYNEQFF. Combining the CDR3 with reference TRBV7-2 and TRBJ2-1 gives the whole variable domain GAGVSQSPSNKVTEKGKDVELRCDPISGHTALYWYRQSLGQGLEFLIYFQGNSAPDKSGLPSDRFSAERTGGSVSTLTIQRTQQEDSAVYLCASSLGPPSYNEQFFGPGTRLTVL.